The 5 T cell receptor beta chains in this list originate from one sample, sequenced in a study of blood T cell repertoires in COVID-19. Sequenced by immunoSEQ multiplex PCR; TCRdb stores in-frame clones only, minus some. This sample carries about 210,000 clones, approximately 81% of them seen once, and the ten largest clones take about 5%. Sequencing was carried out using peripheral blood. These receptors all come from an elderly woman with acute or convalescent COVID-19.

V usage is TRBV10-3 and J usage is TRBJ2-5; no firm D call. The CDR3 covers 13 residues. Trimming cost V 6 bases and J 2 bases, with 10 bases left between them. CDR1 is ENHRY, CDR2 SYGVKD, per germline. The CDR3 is CAIRYSLQETQYF. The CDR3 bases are TGTGCCATCAGGTATTCCCTACAAGAGACCCAGTACTTC.

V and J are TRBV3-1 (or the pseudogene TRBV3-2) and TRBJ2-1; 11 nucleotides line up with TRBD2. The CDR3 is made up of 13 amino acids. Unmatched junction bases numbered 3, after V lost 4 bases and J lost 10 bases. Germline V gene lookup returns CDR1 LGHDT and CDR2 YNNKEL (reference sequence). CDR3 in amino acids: CASSRRTSGEQFF. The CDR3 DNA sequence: TGTGCCAGCAGCCGGCGGACTAGCGGGGAGCAGTTCTTC.

CDR3 amino acids: CAISERVASDYEQYF. CDR3 bases: TGTGCCATCAGTGAGAGGGTTGCTAGCGATTACGAGCAGTACTTC. V usage is TRBV10-3 and J usage is TRBJ2-7, with TRBD2 as a possible D gene (6 bases). The germline V gene encodes CDR1 ENHRY and CDR2 SYGVKD. The CDR3 is 15 residues long. The V and J ends lost 2 bases and 4 bases respectively, with 15 bases between them.

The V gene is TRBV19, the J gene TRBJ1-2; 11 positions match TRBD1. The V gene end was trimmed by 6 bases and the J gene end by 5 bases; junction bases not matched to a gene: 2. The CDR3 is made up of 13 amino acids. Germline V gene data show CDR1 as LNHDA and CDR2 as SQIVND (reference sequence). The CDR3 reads CASSGTGGYGYTF. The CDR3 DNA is TGTGCCAGTAGCGGGACAGGGGGGTATGGCTACACCTTC.

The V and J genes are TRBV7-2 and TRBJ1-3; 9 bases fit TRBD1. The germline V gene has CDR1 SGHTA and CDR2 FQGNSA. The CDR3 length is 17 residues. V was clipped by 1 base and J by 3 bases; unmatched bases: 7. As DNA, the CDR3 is TGTGCCAGCAGCTTAGTGGGGACAGGGTCGTATGGAAACACCATATATTTT. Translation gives CASSLVGTGSYGNTIYF.